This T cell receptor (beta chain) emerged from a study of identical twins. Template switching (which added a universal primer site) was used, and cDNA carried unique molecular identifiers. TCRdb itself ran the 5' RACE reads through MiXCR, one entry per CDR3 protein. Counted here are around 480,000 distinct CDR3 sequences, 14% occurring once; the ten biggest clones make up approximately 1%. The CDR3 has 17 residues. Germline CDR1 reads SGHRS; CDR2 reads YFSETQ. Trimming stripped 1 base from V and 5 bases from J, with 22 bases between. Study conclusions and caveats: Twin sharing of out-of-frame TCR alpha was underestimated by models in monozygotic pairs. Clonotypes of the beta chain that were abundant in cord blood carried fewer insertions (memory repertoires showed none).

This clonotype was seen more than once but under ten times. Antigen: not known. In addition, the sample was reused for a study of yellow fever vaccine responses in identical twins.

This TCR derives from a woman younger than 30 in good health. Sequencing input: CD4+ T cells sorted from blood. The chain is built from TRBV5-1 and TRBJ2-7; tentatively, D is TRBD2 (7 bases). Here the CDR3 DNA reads TGCGCCAGCAGCTTGCTGGGGGGGGCTGGGAGTGGCAACGAGCAGTACTTC. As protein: CASSLLGGAGSGNEQYF.